This TCR beta chain stems from a study of CD8 T cells in cerebrospinal fluid in Alzheimer's disease (dated by TCRdb to the early 2020s). For the study in its entirety: CSF T cell clonal expansion was assessed with two single-cell approaches: plate-based nested PCR sequencing and droplet-based sequencing. This study tested whether clonally expanded T cells could be found in cerebrospinal fluid from healthy elderly individuals and from patients with neurodegenerative disease. The droplet-based CSF comparison of patients and controls included about 9 healthy controls (10,876 cells) and about 9 patients with MCI or Alzheimer's disease (about 10,000 cells). The CSF gene-expression analysis, which included patients with Parkinson's disease, covered a total of 20 to 25 samples.

The study at large found these results: The overall clonality comparison included only samples with detectable clones (around eleven healthy, 5 MCI, 5 AD, 6 PD). When data were pooled, most of the 6 Alzheimer's patients but only 1 of 10 healthy subjects had a highly expanded clone, defined as at least 3% of TCRs. The authors warned that finding EBV-specific TCRs in CSF does not prove a causal connection between EBV and Alzheimer's disease. In patients with MCI or Alzheimer's disease, the biggest CSF clone accounted for a larger percentage of TCRs than in controls. The EBV-specific clones were neither the most highly expanded clones nor enriched among patients.

CDR3 length: 14 amino acids, cysteine to phenylalanine. The record lacks a DNA sequence. CDR1 and CDR2, looked up from the germline V gene, are ENHRY and SYGVKD. Comments on this clonotype: The antigen it recognizes is unknown.

Acute infectious disease was absent in all participants, and all participants were in good physical condition. Neurodegeneration in patients was confirmed with biomarkers including neurofilament, amyloid-beta and tau. A live/dead marker was used to sort live CSF cells for droplet-based sequencing. To pellet immune cells, CSF obtained by lumbar puncture was centrifuged at 300g. Each CSF sample was examined for red blood cells, and any sample with blood contamination was excluded. CSF cells were cryopreserved in freezing medium, frozen at -80 degrees C overnight, and then transferred to liquid nitrogen for storage. Before analysis, CSF samples had been stored for less than seven months. The library was prepared using 10x single-cell sequencing. 10X Genomics single-cell V(D)J and 5' gene-expression libraries were used to profile CSF cells. An Illumina NextSeq550 was used to sequence the CSF single-cell TCR libraries. The study's processing was this. V(D)J reads were aligned to the vdj-GRCh38 alts ensemble 2.0.0 reference and were analysed with the Cell Ranger vdj pipeline. A clonotype was defined as a group of cell barcodes sharing the same set of productive CDR3 nucleotide sequences. To link clonality with transcriptional profiles, clonotype information was added to the Seurat v3.0 gene-expression metadata. Exclusion was applied to CSF cells with more than 1,800 genes, more than 7,500 UMIs or more than 10% mitochondrial reads. CDR3-beta sequences were compared against VDJdb to identify TCRs with known antigen specificity. The network analysis of clone sharing was performed with the R package qgraph and was limited to TCRs that had complete alpha and beta chains. TCRdb reprocessed the reads and lists each CDR3 protein sequence as a single entry, with no DNA. The V and J calls, along with clone size, are taken from TCRdb and not from the paper's own processing. This sample's records show 1,500 to 2,000 distinct CDR3 sequences. Roughly 8.8% of the sample lies in the top ten.

The chain couples TRBV10-3 to TRBJ1-1; TCRdb's D call of TRBD1 is untestable without DNA. Sequenced material: cerebrospinal fluid. The receptor was isolated from a human donor with mild cognitive impairment. The CDR3 sequence is CAISVGASNTEAFF.